A selection of T cell receptor beta chains follows, all from one sample in a study of blood T cell repertoires in COVID-19. Generated by immunoSEQ multiplex PCR, the TCRdb table keeps only in-frame clones and is missing some. The sample lists some 110,000 clones; roughly four fifths were seen once. The sample comprised peripheral blood. The source of these receptors is a man at least 80 years old with COVID-19, enrolled during active disease. Both conserved end residues are part of each CDR3. A D gene is named only where the DNA matches it firmly. The size field is filled for only some rows; it gives once, few, many or a size class.

D	size	V	J	CDR3	DNA
.	.	TRBV20-1	TRBJ1-4	CSASRQANEKLFF	TGCAGTGCTAGTCGGCAGGCTAATGAAAAACTGTTTTTT
.	once	TRBV28	TRBJ1-2	CASSPGQTFSGYTF	TGTGCCAGCAGTCCTGGACAGACCTTTAGTGGCTACACCTTC
.	.	TRBV7-9	TRBJ1-1	CASSLQGWAEAFF	TGTGCCAGCAGCTTACAGGGGTGGGCTGAAGCTTTCTTT
.	.	TRBV4-2	TRBJ2-3	CASSQKAGITDTQYF	TGTGCCAGCAGCCAAAAAGCGGGTATCACAGATACGCAGTATTTT
TRBD1	.	TRBV6-5	TRBJ2-1	CASRRQGRNEQFF	TGTGCCAGCAGGAGACAGGGTAGGAATGAGCAGTTCTTC
TRBD1	.	TRBV7-2	TRBJ2-7	CASSLERTGQGEQYF	TGTGCCAGCAGCTTAGAACGGACAGGGCAAGGCGAGCAGTACTTC
.	.	TRBV24-1	TRBJ1-6	CATSDLTATGGKSSPLHF	TGTGCCACCAGTGATCTAACCGCGACAGGCGGTAAGTCTTCACCCCTCCACTTT
.	.	TRBV2	TRBJ2-2	CASSERAGLDTGELFF	TGTGCCAGCAGTGAAAGGGCAGGGTTGGACACCGGGGAGCTGTTTTTT
.	medium-sized	TRBV3-1/TRBV3-2	TRBJ1-6	CASSSPCGDSYNSPLHF	TGTGCCAGCAGCTCACCATGCGGAGATTCCTATAATTCACCCCTCCACTTT
.	.	TRBV12-5	TRBJ1-1	CASGLVIGGNTEAFF	TGTGCTAGTGGTTTGGTAATAGGGGGGAACACTGAAGCTTTCTTT
.	.	TRBV7-2	TRBJ1-5	CASSLGGVGNQPQHF	TGTGCCAGCAGCTTGGGAGGGGTTGGGAATCAGCCCCAGCATTTT